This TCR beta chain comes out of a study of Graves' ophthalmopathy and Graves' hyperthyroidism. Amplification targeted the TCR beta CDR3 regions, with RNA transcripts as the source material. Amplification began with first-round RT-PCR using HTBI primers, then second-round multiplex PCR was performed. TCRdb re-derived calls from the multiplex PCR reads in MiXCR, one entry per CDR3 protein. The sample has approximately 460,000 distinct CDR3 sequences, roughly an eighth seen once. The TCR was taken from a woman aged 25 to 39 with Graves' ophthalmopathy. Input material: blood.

DNA of the CDR3: TGCGCCAGCAGCCCCGGAGGACAGGGGCCCTCGGAGACCCAGTACTTC. Its protein product is CASSPGGQGPSETQYF. The chain joins TRBV5-1 to TRBJ2-5; 9 bases agree with TRBD1. From germline, CDR1 is SGHRS and CDR2 YFSETQ. V lost 4 bases, J lost 5 bases, and 12 bases stayed unmatched. The CDR3 totals 16 residues.